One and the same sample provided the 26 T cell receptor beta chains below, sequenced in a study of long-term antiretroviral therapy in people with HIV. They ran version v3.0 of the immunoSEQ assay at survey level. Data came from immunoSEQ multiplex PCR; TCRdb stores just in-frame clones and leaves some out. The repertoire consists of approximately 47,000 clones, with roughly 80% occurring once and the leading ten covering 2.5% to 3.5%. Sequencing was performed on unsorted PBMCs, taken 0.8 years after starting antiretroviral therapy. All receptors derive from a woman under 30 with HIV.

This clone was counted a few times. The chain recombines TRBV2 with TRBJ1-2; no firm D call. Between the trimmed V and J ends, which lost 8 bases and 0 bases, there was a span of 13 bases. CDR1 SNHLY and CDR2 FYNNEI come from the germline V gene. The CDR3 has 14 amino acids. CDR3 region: CASGGLVANYGYTF. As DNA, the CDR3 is TGTGCCAGCGGTGGACTAGTGGCTAACTATGGCTACACCTTC. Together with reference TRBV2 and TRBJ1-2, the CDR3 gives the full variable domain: EPEVTQTPSHQVTQMGQEVILRCVPISNHLYFYWYRQILGQKVEFLVSFYNNEISEKSEIFDDQFSVERPDGSNFTLKIRSTKLEDSAMYFCASGGLVANYGYTFGSGTRLTVV.

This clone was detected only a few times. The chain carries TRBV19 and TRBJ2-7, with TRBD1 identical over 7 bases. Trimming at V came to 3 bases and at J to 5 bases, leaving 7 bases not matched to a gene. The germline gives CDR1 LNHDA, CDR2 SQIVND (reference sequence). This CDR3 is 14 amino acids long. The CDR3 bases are TGTGCCAGTAGTATCCCTAACAGGGGAAACGAGCAGTACTTC. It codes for CASSIPNRGNEQYF.

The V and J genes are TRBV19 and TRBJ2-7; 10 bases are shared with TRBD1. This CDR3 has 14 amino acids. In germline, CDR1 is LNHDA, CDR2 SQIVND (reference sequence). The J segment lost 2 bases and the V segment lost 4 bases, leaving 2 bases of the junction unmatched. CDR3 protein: CASSTGTGAYEQYF. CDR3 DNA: TGTGCCAGTAGTACCGGGACAGGGGCCTACGAGCAGTACTTC.

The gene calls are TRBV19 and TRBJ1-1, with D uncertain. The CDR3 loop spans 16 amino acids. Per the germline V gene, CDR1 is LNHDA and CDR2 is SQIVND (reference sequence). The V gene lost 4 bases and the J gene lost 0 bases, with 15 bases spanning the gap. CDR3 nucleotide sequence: TGTGCCAGTAGTACCCTCCGGACGGCTATGAACACTGAAGCTTTCTTT. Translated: CASSTLRTAMNTEAFF.

Here the CDR3 reads CASSMEDRAGTEAFF. The CDR3 bases are TGTGCCAGTAGTATGGAGGACAGGGCTGGGACTGAAGCTTTCTTT. The chain is built from TRBV19 and TRBJ1-1; 8 nucleotides match TRBD1. In germline, CDR1 is LNHDA, CDR2 SQIVND (reference sequence). Trimming cost V 3 bases and J 5 bases; bases outside gene matches: 8. The CDR3 loop spans 15 amino acids.

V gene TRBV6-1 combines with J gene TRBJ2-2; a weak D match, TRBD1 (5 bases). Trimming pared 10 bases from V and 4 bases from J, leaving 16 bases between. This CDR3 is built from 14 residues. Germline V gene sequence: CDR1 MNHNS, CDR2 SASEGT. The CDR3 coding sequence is TGTGCCACCAGGCCTCTACAGGCCACCGGGGAGCTGTTTTTT. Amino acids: CATRPLQATGELFF.

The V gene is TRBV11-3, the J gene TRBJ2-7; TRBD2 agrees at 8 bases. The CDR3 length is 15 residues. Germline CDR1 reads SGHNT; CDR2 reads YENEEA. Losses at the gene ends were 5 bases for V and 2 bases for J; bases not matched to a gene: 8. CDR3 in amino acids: CASSPSAGATYEQYF. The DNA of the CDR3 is TGTGCCAGCAGCCCGTCAGCGGGAGCAACCTACGAGCAGTACTTC.

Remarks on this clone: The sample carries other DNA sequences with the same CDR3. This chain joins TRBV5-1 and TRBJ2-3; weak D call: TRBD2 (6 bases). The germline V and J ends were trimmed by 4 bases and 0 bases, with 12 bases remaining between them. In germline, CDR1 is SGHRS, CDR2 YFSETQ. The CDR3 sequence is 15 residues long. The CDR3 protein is CASSLERASTDTQYF. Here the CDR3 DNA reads TGCGCCAGCAGCCTGGAGCGGGCTAGCACAGATACGCAGTATTTT.

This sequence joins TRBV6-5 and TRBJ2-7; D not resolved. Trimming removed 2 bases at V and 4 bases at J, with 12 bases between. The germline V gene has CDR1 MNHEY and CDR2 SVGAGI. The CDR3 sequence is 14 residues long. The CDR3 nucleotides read TGTGCCAGCAGTTACCCGGTTTTCCCTTACGAGCAGTACTTC. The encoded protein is CASSYPVFPYEQYF.

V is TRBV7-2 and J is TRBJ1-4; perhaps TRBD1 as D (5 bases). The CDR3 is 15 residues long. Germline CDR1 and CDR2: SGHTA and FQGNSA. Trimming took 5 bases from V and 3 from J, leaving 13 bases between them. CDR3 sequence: CASSVQGPPNEKLFF. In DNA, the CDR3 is TGTGCCAGCAGCGTCCAGGGCCCACCTAATGAAAAACTGTTTTTT.

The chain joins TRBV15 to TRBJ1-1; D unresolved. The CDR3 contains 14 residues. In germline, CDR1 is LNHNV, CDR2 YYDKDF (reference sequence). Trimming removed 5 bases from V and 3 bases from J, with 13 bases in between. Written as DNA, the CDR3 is TGTGCCACCAGCCCTAGAGGTAGGGACACTGAAGCTTTCTTT. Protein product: CATSPRGRDTEAFF. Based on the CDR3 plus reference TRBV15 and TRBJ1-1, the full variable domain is DAMVIQNPRYQVTQFGKPVTLSCSQTLNHNVMYWYQQKSSQAPKLLFHYYDKDFNNEADTPDNFQSRRPNTSFCFLDIRSPGLGDTAMYLCATSPRGRDTEAFFGQGTRLTVV.

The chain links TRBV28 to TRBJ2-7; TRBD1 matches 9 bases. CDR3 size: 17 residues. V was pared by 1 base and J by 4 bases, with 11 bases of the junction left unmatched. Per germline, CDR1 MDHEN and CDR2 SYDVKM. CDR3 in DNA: TGTGCCAGCAGTTTATTGGGCGCCGGGACAGGGAGGTACGAGCAGTACTTC. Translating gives CASSLLGAGTGRYEQYF.

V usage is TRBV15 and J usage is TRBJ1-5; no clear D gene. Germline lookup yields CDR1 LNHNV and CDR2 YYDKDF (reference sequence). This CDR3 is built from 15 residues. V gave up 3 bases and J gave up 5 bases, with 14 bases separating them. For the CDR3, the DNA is TGTGCCACCAGCAGTGTGTTGAGGATAGATCAGCCCCAGCATTTT. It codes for CATSSVLRIDQPQHF.

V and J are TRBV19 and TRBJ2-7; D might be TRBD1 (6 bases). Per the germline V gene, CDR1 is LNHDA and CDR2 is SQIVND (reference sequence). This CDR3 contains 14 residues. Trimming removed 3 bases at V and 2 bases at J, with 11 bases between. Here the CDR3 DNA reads TGTGCCAGTAGTATGGGGGCTGGAACCTACGAGCAGTACTTC. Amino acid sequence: CASSMGAGTYEQYF.

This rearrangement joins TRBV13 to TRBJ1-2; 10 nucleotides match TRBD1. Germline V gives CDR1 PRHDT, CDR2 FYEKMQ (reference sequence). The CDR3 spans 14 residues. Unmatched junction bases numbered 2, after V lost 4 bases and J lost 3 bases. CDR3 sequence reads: CASSWGQGHYGYTF. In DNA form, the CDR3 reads TGTGCCAGCAGCTGGGGACAGGGGCACTATGGCTACACCTTC.

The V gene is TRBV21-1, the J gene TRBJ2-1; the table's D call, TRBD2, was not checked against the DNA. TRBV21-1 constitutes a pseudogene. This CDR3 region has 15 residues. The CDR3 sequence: CASPTLAGIYNEQFF. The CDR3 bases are TGTGCCAGCCCGACCCTAGCGGGGATATACAATGAGCAGTTCTTC.

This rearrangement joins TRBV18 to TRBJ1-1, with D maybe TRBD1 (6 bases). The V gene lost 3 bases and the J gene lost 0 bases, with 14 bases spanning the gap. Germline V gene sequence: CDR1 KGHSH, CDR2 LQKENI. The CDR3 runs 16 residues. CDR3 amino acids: CASSPQRTGLNTEAFF. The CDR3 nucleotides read TGTGCCAGCTCACCTCAAAGAACAGGGCTGAACACTGAAGCTTTCTTT.

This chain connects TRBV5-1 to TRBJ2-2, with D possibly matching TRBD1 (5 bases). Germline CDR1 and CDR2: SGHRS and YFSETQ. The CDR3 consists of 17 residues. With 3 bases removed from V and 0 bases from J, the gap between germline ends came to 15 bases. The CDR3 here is CASSSALTVPNTGELFF. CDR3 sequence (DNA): TGCGCCAGCAGCTCCGCCTTGACAGTTCCGAACACCGGGGAGCTGTTTTTT.

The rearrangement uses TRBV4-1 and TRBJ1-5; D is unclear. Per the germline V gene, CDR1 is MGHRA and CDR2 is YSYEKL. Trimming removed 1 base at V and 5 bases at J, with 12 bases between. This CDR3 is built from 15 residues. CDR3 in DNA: TGCGCCAGCAGCCAAGTGATGTCTCAACATCAGCCCCAGCATTTT. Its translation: CASSQVMSQHQPQHF.

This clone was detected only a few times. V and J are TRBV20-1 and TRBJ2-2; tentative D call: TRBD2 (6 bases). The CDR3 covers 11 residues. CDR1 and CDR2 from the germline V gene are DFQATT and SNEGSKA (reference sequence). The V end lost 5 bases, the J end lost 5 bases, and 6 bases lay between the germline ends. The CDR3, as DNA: TGCAGTGCTGGGACTACCGGGGAGCTGTTTTTT. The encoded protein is CSAGTTGELFF.

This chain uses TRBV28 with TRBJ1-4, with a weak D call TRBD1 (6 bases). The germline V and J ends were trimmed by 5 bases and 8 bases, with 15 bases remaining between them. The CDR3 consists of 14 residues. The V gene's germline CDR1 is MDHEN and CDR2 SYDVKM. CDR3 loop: CASSLRGVAEKLFF. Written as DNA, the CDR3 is TGTGCCAGCAGTCTGAGGGGGGTGGCCGAAAAACTGTTTTTT.

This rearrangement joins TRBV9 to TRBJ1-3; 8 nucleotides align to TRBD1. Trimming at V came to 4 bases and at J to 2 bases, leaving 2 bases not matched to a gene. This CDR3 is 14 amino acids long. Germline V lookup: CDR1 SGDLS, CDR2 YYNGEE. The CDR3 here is CASSPTGAGNTIYF. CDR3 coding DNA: TGTGCCAGCAGCCCGACAGGGGCTGGAAACACCATATATTTT.

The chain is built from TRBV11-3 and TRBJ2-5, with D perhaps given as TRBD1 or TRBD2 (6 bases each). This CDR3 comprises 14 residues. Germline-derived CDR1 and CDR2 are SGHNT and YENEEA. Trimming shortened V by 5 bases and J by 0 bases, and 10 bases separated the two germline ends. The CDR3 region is CASSLGGYQETQYF. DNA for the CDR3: TGTGCCAGCAGCCTAGGGGGGTACCAAGAGACCCAGTACTTC.

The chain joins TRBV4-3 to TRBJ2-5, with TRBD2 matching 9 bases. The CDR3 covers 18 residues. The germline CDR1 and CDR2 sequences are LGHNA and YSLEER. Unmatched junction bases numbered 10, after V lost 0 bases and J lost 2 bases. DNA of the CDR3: TGCGCCAGCAGCCAAGACGGGGTAGCGGGGGCCATACAAGAGACCCAGTACTTC. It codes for CASSQDGVAGAIQETQYF.

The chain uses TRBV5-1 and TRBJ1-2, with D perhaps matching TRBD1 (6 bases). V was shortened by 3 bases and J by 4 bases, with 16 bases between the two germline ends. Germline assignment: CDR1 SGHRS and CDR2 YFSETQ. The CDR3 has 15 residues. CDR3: CASSSPRGAAYGYTF. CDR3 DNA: TGCGCCAGCAGCTCCCCTCGGGGGGCCGCCTATGGCTACACCTTC.

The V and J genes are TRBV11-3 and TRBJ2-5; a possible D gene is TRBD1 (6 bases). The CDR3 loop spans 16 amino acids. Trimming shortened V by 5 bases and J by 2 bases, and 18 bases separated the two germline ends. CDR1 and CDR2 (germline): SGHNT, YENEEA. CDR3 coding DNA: TGTGCCAGCAGCGAATCCGTAGGGGGTCAGCAAGAGACCCAGTACTTC. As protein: CASSESVGGQQETQYF.